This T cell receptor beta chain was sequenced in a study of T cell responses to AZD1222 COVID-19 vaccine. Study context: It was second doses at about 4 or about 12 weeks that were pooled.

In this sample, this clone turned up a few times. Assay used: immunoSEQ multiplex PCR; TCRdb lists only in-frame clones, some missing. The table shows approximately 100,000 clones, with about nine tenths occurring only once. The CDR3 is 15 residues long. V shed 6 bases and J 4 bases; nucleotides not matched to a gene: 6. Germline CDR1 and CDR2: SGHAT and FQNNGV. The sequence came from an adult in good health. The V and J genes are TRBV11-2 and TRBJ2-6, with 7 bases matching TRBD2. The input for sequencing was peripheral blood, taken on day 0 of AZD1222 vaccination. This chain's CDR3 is CASRPRGVGANVLTF. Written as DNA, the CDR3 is TGTGCCAGCAGGCCACGGGGGGTCGGGGCCAACGTCCTGACTTTC.